One and the same sample provided the 5 T cell receptor beta chains below, sequenced in a study of blood T cell repertoires in COVID-19. Sequencing was performed with immunoSEQ multiplex PCR; in TCRdb, only in-frame clones are kept and a portion is missing. The table records about 310,000 clones, 75% to 90% of them present only once. Sequences were obtained from PBMCs or T cells enriched from blood (not recorded which). These TCRs come from a woman aged 40-49 years who had recovered from COVID-19.

This clone was seen only once. V and J are TRBV3-1 (or the pseudogene TRBV3-2) and TRBJ2-1, with 11 bases fitting TRBD1. CDR1 is LGHDT, CDR2 YNNKEL, per germline (reference sequence). This CDR3 comprises 16 residues. V shed 4 bases and J 7 bases; nucleotides not matched to a gene: 9. The CDR3 is CASSLPGQGGLNEQFF. CDR3 bases: TGTGCCAGCAGCCTACCGGGACAGGGGGGATTAAATGAGCAGTTCTTC.

The rearrangement joins TRBV7-2 to TRBJ1-6; possible D gene TRBD1, 6 bases. CDR1 is SGHTA and CDR2 is FQGNSA in the germline V gene. Between the trimmed V and J ends, which lost 5 bases and 10 bases, there was a span of 18 bases. This CDR3 has 15 amino acids. CDR3 sequence: CASSPYRAGGSPLHF. CDR3 coding DNA: TGTGCCAGCAGCCCATACAGGGCCGGGGGGTCACCCCTCCACTTT.

The rearrangement links TRBV5-6 to TRBJ1-4; D uncertain. The germline CDR1 and CDR2 sequences are SGHDT and YYEEEE. V gave up 4 bases and J gave up 7 bases, with 20 bases separating them. The CDR3 spans 16 residues. The CDR3, as DNA: TGTGCCAGCAGCATTGGGCCTGGGAGGGTCGGTGAAAAACTGTTTTTT. Translating gives CASSIGPGRVGEKLFF.

There are a few counts of this clone. The V call is TRBV2, the J call TRBJ2-1; possible D gene TRBD1, 6 bases. Germline CDR1 SNHLY, CDR2 FYNNEI. V was shortened by 8 bases and J by 7 bases, with 30 bases between the two germline ends. The CDR3 spans 18 residues. The CDR3 region has the DNA TGTGCCAGCTTCGAAGGGGGAAGGACTCCCGTTCCGAAGAATGAGCAGTTCTTC. It yields the protein CASFEGGRTPVPKNEQFF.

This chain joins TRBV15 and TRBJ2-1, with 13 bases fitting TRBD2. From germline, CDR1 is LNHNV and CDR2 YYDKDF (reference sequence). The CDR3 totals 21 residues. Losses at the gene ends were 1 base for V and 0 bases for J; bases not matched to a gene: 12. The DNA of the CDR3 is TGTGCCACCAGCAGAGCCCCCGGGACTAGCGGGGCGTTAAGCTCCTACAATGAGCAGTTCTTC. It codes for CATSRAPGTSGALSSYNEQFF.